The 32 T cell receptor beta chains listed next were all sequenced from one sample in a study of prognosis after radiotherapy for stage I lung cancer. The authors amplified TCR beta CDR3 from genomic DNA using two-round multiplex PCR. Specific primers for each TRBV and TRBJ gene were what first-round PCR used. MiXCR, run by TCRdb on the multiplex PCR reads, gives a single entry per CDR3 protein. The table lists about 22,000 distinct CDR3 sequences, about 46% of them singletons. This sample comprised PBMCs, obtained before or after stereotactic body radiation therapy (not recorded which). These receptors were obtained from a donor at least 50 years old with non-small cell lung cancer.

As regards this clonotype: One junction end does not reproduce the germline sequence, and a read error may be involved. This chain uses TRBV5-1 with TRBJ1-6; TRBD1 matches at 8 bases. CDR1 and CDR2 (germline): SGHRS, YFSETQ. The CDR3 covers 14 residues. The CDR3, as DNA: TGTGCCAGCAGCCGGACAGGGTTCCAATCACCCCTCCACTTT. It codes for CASSRTGFQSPLHF.

The genes are TRBV6-2 or TRBV6-3 and TRBJ1-2; weak D call: TRBD1 (5 bases). Trimming removed 5 bases from V and 8 bases from J, with 18 bases in between. The CDR3 covers 14 residues. CDR1 and CDR2 from the germline V gene are MNHEY and SVGEGT. Here the CDR3 DNA reads TGTGCCAGCAGTCACGGGGGAGCAGCGGAAGGCTACACCTTC. Translating gives CASSHGGAAEGYTF.

Concerning this clonotype itself: Germline and junction disagree at one end, which may indicate a read error. V and J are TRBV14 and TRBJ2-1; 12 bases match TRBD2. The CDR3 sequence is 16 residues long. The V gene's germline CDR1 is SGHDN and CDR2 FVKESK. Here the CDR3 reads CSSCLTSGGHYNEQFF. As DNA, the CDR3 is TGTTCCAGCTGCCTGACTAGCGGGGGCCACTACAATGAGCAGTTCTTC.

Notes on this clonotype: This sequence is one base from a far larger clone and is likely a read error. The genes are TRBV6-4 and TRBJ2-5; D assignment may be TRBD1 or TRBD2 (6 bases each). This CDR3 spans 16 amino acids. The ends were cut back, 5 bases at V and 2 bases at J, with 18 bases in the middle. Germline V gene data show CDR1 as MRHNA and CDR2 as SNTAGT. CDR3 nucleotide sequence: TGTGCCAGCAGTCCCTTATGGGGGGCGCGGCAAGAGACCCAGTACTTC. This sequence encodes CASSPLWGARQETQYF.

The V and J genes are TRBV7-2 and TRBJ2-3; a weak D match, TRBD2 (5 bases). Germline assignment: CDR1 SGHTA and CDR2 FQGNSA. Deletions cut 4 bases from V and 9 bases from J, with 11 bases between. The CDR3 runs 12 residues. CDR3 DNA sequence: TGTGCCAGCAGCTCGGACTCCAGGACGCAGTATTTT. Residues: CASSSDSRTQYF.

This clonotype has only a few counts. The chain employs TRBV2 and TRBJ2-2; D might be TRBD1 (8 bases). V shed 7 bases and J shed 4 bases, with 13 bases lying between them. Germline CDR1 reads SNHLY; CDR2 reads FYNNEI. This CDR3 comprises 14 residues. CDR3 amino acids: CASKQGEGTGELFF. CDR3 DNA sequence: TGTGCCAGCAAACAGGGGGAGGGCACCGGGGAGCTGTTTTTT.

This clonotype was detected many times. The chain is built from TRBV5-1 and TRBJ1-1, with D unclear. CDR1 and CDR2 from the germline V gene are SGHRS and YFSETQ. The CDR3 length is 11 residues. The germline V and J ends were trimmed by 8 bases and 7 bases, with 12 bases remaining between them. The CDR3: CASKGEFEAFF. For the CDR3, the DNA is TGCGCCAGTAAAGGAGAGTTTGAAGCTTTCTTT.

This clonotype was seen repeatedly, ten times or more. The V call is TRBV20-1, the J call TRBJ2-7; the match to TRBD2 covers 7 bases. Germline values: CDR1 DFQATT, CDR2 SNEGSKA (reference sequence). CDR3 length: 15 amino acids. The V and J ends lost 5 bases and 1 base, in that order; junction bases with no gene match: 11. The CDR3 DNA sequence: TGCAGTGCTGGACGACTAGCAAGTCATTCCTACGAGCAGTACTTC. Amino acids: CSAGRLASHSYEQYF.

This rearrangement joins TRBV20-1 to TRBJ1-2; D is unresolved. Looked up from germline, CDR1 is DFQATT and CDR2 is SNEGSKA (reference sequence). V was pared by 6 bases and J by 6 bases, with 11 bases between. The CDR3 length is 11 residues. CDR3 in DNA: TGCAGTGCCCATGGTGCCGATGGCTACACCTTC. Residues: CSAHGADGYTF.

This clonotype occurred many times. This may come from a read error, since a much larger clone is one base off. This chain uses TRBV6-1 with TRBJ2-2; D unclear. The CDR3 has 14 amino acids. Germline V CDR1 and CDR2: MNHNS, SASEGT. The V end was cut by 5 bases, the J end by 4 bases, with 11 bases between. The CDR3 here is CASSHQVRTGELFF. CDR3 coding DNA: TGTGCCAGCAGTCACCAGGTTCGCACCGGGGAGCTGTTTTTT.

Concerning this clonotype itself: This likely reflects a read error, since a far larger clone is one base away. Here the CDR3 omits its conserved ending phenylalanine or tryptophan, so a read error is the likely source. The gene calls are TRBV12-3 or TRBV12-4 and TRBJ1-2; 9 bases map to TRBD1. With V trimmed by 4 bases and J by 6 bases, 3 bases remained unmatched. CDR3 length: 13 residues. CDR3 sequence (DNA): TGTGCCAGCAGTTACGGGACAGGGAATGGCTACACCTTA. Its translation: CASSYGTGNGYTL.

Many counts were recorded for this clonotype. The chain joins TRBV10-2 to TRBJ2-3; TRBD2 matches 14 bases. Germline CDR1 is WSHSY and CDR2 is SAAADI. This CDR3 spans 16 amino acids. J was trimmed by 1 base and V by 10 bases; bases with no gene match: 7. CDR3 bases: TGCGCCACCTCGGGACTAGCGGGAGTGGGCACAGATACGCAGTATTTT. Translating it yields CATSGLAGVGTDTQYF.

This clonotype was observed at least ten times. The CDR3 DNA sequence: TGCAGTGCTAGAGATTCTCGGACATACAGGGGGGACACTGAAGCTTTCTTT. It specifies CSARDSRTYRGDTEAFF. This chain links TRBV20-1 with TRBJ1-1; TRBD1 aligns across 8 bases. The V segment lost 0 bases and the J segment 3 bases; nucleotides outside the gene matches: 12. The CDR3 runs to 17 residues. Germline CDR1 and CDR2: DFQATT and SNEGSKA (reference sequence).

This clonotype was observed a few times. A clone one base away is much larger, so this may be a read error. The chain is built from TRBV20-1 and TRBJ2-6; D may be TRBD1 (5 bases). The CDR3 contains 16 residues. Germline V lookup: CDR1 DFQATT, CDR2 SNEGSKA (reference sequence). The CDR3 DNA reads as TGCAGTGCGCCCTCGGGTCCTACCTCTGGGGCCAACTTCCTGACTTTC. It translates to CSAPSGPTSGANFLTF.

J is TRBJ1-1 and V is TRBV5-1; D is perhaps TRBD1 (5 bases). V shed 3 bases and J shed 2 bases, with 14 bases lying between them. This CDR3 is built from 15 residues. The germline V gene has CDR1 SGHRS and CDR2 YFSETQ. The CDR3 loop is CASSSLGTGNTEAFF. CDR3 sequence (DNA): TGCGCCAGCAGCTCCCTGGGGACCGGAAACACTGAAGCTTTCTTT.

Many counts were recorded for this clonotype. The rearrangement links TRBV7-3 to TRBJ1-2, with D perhaps TRBD1 (6 bases). CDR1 and CDR2 from the germline V gene are SGHTA and FQGTGA. The CDR3 runs to 17 residues. Between the trimmed V and J ends, which lost 3 bases and 2 bases, there was a span of 19 bases. CDR3 sequence: CASSLSGVGGGNYGYTF. For the CDR3, the DNA is TGTGCCAGCAGCTTGTCAGGGGTAGGGGGGGGCAACTATGGCTACACCTTC.

This clonotype showed up many times. The V call is TRBV5-5, the J call TRBJ1-1; D perhaps matches TRBD1 (5 bases). Germline V gives CDR1 SGHKS, CDR2 YYEKEE (reference sequence). Trimming took off 5 bases at V and 0 bases at J, with 11 bases between the two ends. This CDR3 contains 14 residues. The CDR3 loop reads CASSKGHMNTEAFF. CDR3 sequence (DNA): TGTGCCAGCAGTAAGGGGCATATGAACACTGAAGCTTTCTTT.

Ten or more counts support this clonotype. The V and J genes are TRBV28 and TRBJ2-7; 8 nucleotides align to TRBD1. From germline, CDR1 is MDHEN and CDR2 SYDVKM. After removal of 7 bases from V and 8 bases from J, the junction contained 13 bases not matched to a gene. CDR3 length equals 14 residues. CDR3 bases: TGTGCCAGCATCTCAGACAGGGGCCTTACGAAGCAGTACTTC. It codes for CASISDRGLTKQYF.

As for this clonotype: A far larger clone lies a single base away; this is likely a read error. The J gene is TRBJ2-5, the V gene TRBV6-2 or TRBV6-3, with D perhaps matching TRBD1 (8 bases). Germline CDR1 reads MNHEY; CDR2 reads SVGEGT. The CDR3 loop spans 15 amino acids. The CDR3 protein is CASSEVNRGGGTHYF. For the CDR3, the DNA is TGTGCCAGCAGTGAAGTGAACAGGGGGGGGGGGACCCATTACTTC.

This clonotype was counted a few times. A far larger clone is only one base removed, so a read error is likely. The chain combines TRBV6-7 with TRBJ1-6; D unresolved. TRBV6-7 is filed as an ORF, its function uncertain. The CDR3 length is 16 residues. CDR3 protein: CASSFILKPHRREASF. The CDR3 DNA sequence: TGTGCCAGCAGTTTCATACTAAAGCCCCACCGTAGGGAAGCTTCCTTT.

This clonotype was found once. V usage is TRBV5-8 and J usage is TRBJ1-4; D possibly corresponds to TRBD1 (5 bases). CDR1 SGHTS and CDR2 YDEGEE come from the germline V gene. Trimming stripped 6 bases from V and 4 bases from J, with 16 bases between. This CDR3 is 15 amino acids long. CDR3 bases: TGTGCCAGCATCTTCAGTGGGGGGAGTAATGAAAAACTGTTTTTT. Amino acid sequence: CASIFSGGSNEKLFF.

The chain combines TRBV6-2 or TRBV6-3 with TRBJ1-2; D uncertain. CDR1 is MNHEY, CDR2 SVGEGT, per germline. The ends were cut back, 10 bases at V and 4 bases at J, with 16 bases in the middle. This CDR3 has 13 residues. CDR3: CAIMPSGSYGYTF. The CDR3 DNA follows: TGTGCCATCATGCCCAGTGGGTCCTATGGCTACACCTTC.

The sample holds many counts of this clonotype. This chain connects TRBV7-2 to TRBJ1-6, with TRBD1 as a possible D gene (5 bases). From germline, CDR1 is SGHTA and CDR2 FQGNSA. The V and J ends lost 2 bases and 5 bases respectively, with 13 bases between them. The CDR3 is made up of 16 amino acids. The DNA of the CDR3 is TGTGCCAGCAGCTTACTAGGGGCCTTCAATAATTCACCCCTCCACTTT. Residues: CASSLLGAFNNSPLHF.

The chain employs TRBV4-2 and TRBJ1-2, with unresolved D. V lost 1 base, J lost 1 base, and 7 bases lay in between. CDR3 length: 14 amino acids. CDR1 LGHNA and CDR2 YNFKEQ come from the germline V gene. The CDR3 protein is CASSQVADNYGYTF. The CDR3 nucleotides are TGTGCCAGCAGCCAAGTCGCGGATAACTATGGCTACACCTTC.

In its sample, this clonotype was seen many times. This chain connects TRBV5-1 to TRBJ2-7, with a weak D call TRBD1 (6 bases). In germline, CDR1 is SGHRS, CDR2 YFSETQ. The ends were cut back, 3 bases at V and 5 bases at J, with 12 bases in the middle. The CDR3 runs 13 residues. Here the CDR3 DNA reads TGCGCCAGCAGCTCCGGGACATTCCACGAGCAGTACTTC. Translated: CASSSGTFHEQYF. Filled out from reference TRBV5-1 and TRBJ2-7, the complete variable domain reads KAGVTQTPRYLIKTRGQQVTLSCSPISGHRSVSWYQQTPGQGLQFLFEYFSETQRNKGNFPGRFSGRQFSNSRSEMNVSTLELGDSALYLCASSSGTFHEQYFGPGTRLTVT.

This clonotype is medium-sized by share. The chain has TRBV2 and TRBJ2-7; tentatively, D is TRBD2 (6 bases). The CDR3 runs to 14 residues. V was trimmed by 4 bases and J by 2 bases, leaving 12 bases between them. Per germline, CDR1 SNHLY and CDR2 FYNNEI. CDR3 sequence: CASSGQGGPYEQYF. DNA for the CDR3: TGTGCCAGCAGTGGGCAGGGAGGTCCCTACGAGCAGTACTTC.

This clonotype showed up many times. The CDR3 DNA sequence: TGTGCCAGCAGTGACGCAGTGGTGTCGAGACAGGATCAGACCCAGTACTTC. Amino acids: CASSDAVVSRQDQTQYF. The chain links TRBV6-1 to TRBJ2-5; weak D call: TRBD1 (6 bases). Germline V gives CDR1 MNHNS, CDR2 SASEGT. CDR3 size: 17 residues. Trimming removed 3 bases from V and 6 bases from J, with 23 bases in between.

This clonotype has a single count. A single base is all that separates this from a far larger clone, so a read error is likely. The chain joins TRBV6-2 or TRBV6-3 to TRBJ1-3; 10 bases agree with TRBD1. This CDR3 comprises 16 residues. V dropped 5 bases and J dropped 8; count of bases not matched to a gene: 12. CDR1 and CDR2 (germline): MNHEY, SVGEGT. The CDR3 spells CASSESSGQGLYTIYF. The CDR3 DNA reads as TGTGCCAGCAGTGAATCGTCGGGACAGGGGTTGTACACCATATATTTT.

This clonotype occurred once. CDR3 amino acids: CASSLTGDQPQHF. The CDR3 DNA follows: TGTGCCAGCAGCCTGACAGGGGATCAGCCCCAGCATTTT. The gene calls are TRBV7-3 and TRBJ1-5, with TRBD1 matching over 8 bases. In germline, CDR1 is SGHTA, CDR2 FQGTGA. The V segment lost 5 bases and the J segment 5 bases; nucleotides outside the gene matches: 2. The CDR3 extends over 13 amino acids.

This clonotype occurred many times. The rearrangement links TRBV15 to TRBJ2-6; D not certain. CDR3 size: 14 residues. The V gene's germline CDR1 is LNHNV and CDR2 YYDKDF (reference sequence). V lost 5 bases, J lost 0 bases, and 5 bases lay in between. This chain's CDR3 is CATSLSSGANVLTF. DNA for the CDR3: TGTGCCACCAGCCTTAGCTCTGGGGCCAACGTCCTGACTTTC. The full variable domain, in which reference TRBV15 and TRBJ2-6 provide the parts outside the CDR3, is DAMVIQNPRYQVTQFGKPVTLSCSQTLNHNVMYWYQQKSSQAPKLLFHYYDKDFNNEADTPDNFQSRRPNTSFCFLDIRSPGLGDTAMYLCATSLSSGANVLTFGAGSRLTVL.

The chain carries TRBV5-6 and TRBJ2-2, with D unclear. CDR3 length equals 17 residues. V lost 2 bases, J lost 8 bases, and 22 bases lay in between. The germline gives CDR1 SGHDT, CDR2 YYEEEE. In DNA form, the CDR3 reads TGTGCCAGCAGCTTTCCCAGGAGTTACGAGTCCGGAGGGGAGCTGTTTTTT. This sequence encodes CASSFPRSYESGGELFF. Full variable domain (outside the CDR3, taken from reference TRBV5-6 and TRBJ2-2): DAGVTQSPTHLIKTRGQQVTLRCSPKSGHDTVSWYQQALGQGPQFIFQYYEEEERQRGNFPDRFSGHQFPNYSSELNVNALLLGDSALYLCASSFPRSYESGGELFFGEGSRLTVL.

This clonotype was recorded many times. The chain links TRBV28 to TRBJ1-1; TRBD1 is a possible D gene (6 bases). This CDR3 is 13 amino acids long. Germline CDR1 reads MDHEN; CDR2 reads SYDVKM. Trimming shortened V by 4 bases and J by 9 bases, and 15 bases separated the two germline ends. The CDR3 DNA reads as TGTGCCAGCAGTTCCACAGGGTTAGGTAAAGCTTTCTTT. Translated, it gives CASSSTGLGKAFF.